These 6 T cell receptor beta chains originate from one sample sequenced in a study of blood T cell repertoires in COVID-19. The method was immunoSEQ multiplex PCR; TCRdb's version includes in-frame clones alone and lacks a portion of them. The data show about 73,000 clones, 80% to 90% seen once. The sample was peripheral blood. The receptors here all came from a man older than 75 with acute or convalescent COVID-19.

The chain joins TRBV5-1 to TRBJ2-7; no definite D call. Trimming shortened V by 0 bases and J by 5 bases, and 9 bases separated the two germline ends. Germline V gives CDR1 SGHRS, CDR2 YFSETQ. This CDR3 is built from 13 residues. The CDR3 sequence: CASSLGQGHEQYF. DNA for the CDR3: TGCGCCAGCAGCTTGGGACAAGGCCACGAGCAGTACTTC.

V gene TRBV27 combines with J gene TRBJ1-3; a weak D match, TRBD1 (6 bases). V was trimmed by 4 bases and J by 1 base, leaving 11 bases between them. This CDR3 contains 15 residues. Looked up from germline, CDR1 is MNHEY and CDR2 is SMNVEV (reference sequence). The CDR3 is CASSSLGQSGNTIYF. In DNA form, the CDR3 reads TGTGCCAGCAGTTCCCTCGGACAGTCTGGAAACACCATATATTTT.

DNA of the CDR3: TGTGCCAGCAGTCCCGGGACAGGCTCCTACAATGAGCAGTTCTTC. It yields the protein CASSPGTGSYNEQFF. J is TRBJ2-1 and V is TRBV28; TRBD1 agrees at 8 bases. With 5 bases clipped from V and 0 bases from J, the junction kept 3 bases outside the gene matches. CDR3 length equals 15 residues. CDR1 MDHEN and CDR2 SYDVKM come from the germline V gene.

This chain joins TRBV19 and TRBJ1-1; D is undetermined. CDR3 length equals 13 residues. Germline V lookup: CDR1 LNHDA, CDR2 SQIVND (reference sequence). Trimming left V 3 bases short and J 4 bases short, with 9 bases between. CDR3 DNA sequence: TGTGCCAGTAGTATTTACAGCCGCACTGAAGCTTTCTTT. It is translated as CASSIYSRTEAFF.

This rearrangement joins TRBV2 to TRBJ2-1, with TRBD2 identical over 10 bases. Germline V gives CDR1 SNHLY, CDR2 FYNNEI. The CDR3 runs 13 residues. Losses at the gene ends were 6 bases for V and 7 bases for J; bases not matched to a gene: 3. This chain's CDR3 is CASRLAGTNEQFF. The CDR3 nucleotides read TGTGCCAGCAGACTAGCGGGAACGAATGAGCAGTTCTTC.

The J gene is TRBJ1-5, the V gene TRBV7-8; D might be TRBD1 (5 bases). Looked up from germline, CDR1 is SGHVS and CDR2 is FQNEAQ. V lost 1 base, J lost 0 bases, and 16 bases lay in between. The CDR3 is made up of 18 amino acids. The CDR3, as DNA: TGTGCCAGCAGCTTAGAACGGTGGGGGGTTTATAGCAATCAGCCCCAGCATTTT. Residues: CASSLERWGVYSNQPQHF.